Presented here are 2 T cell receptor beta chains from one specimen sequenced in a study of T cell responses to AZD1222 COVID-19 vaccine. Profiled with immunoSEQ multiplex PCR; TCRdb holds only in-frame clones, not every one. Here the sample spans tens of thousands of clones, about 80% being singletons. The sequencing here drew on peripheral blood, taken 28 days after the second AZD1222 dose. These receptors came from an adult who received the AZD1222 COVID-19 vaccine.

The chain recombines TRBV14 with TRBJ2-5; either TRBD1 or TRBD2 may fit D (6 bases each). This CDR3 region has 15 residues. Looked up from germline, CDR1 is SGHDN and CDR2 is FVKESK. Trimming took 4 bases from V and 3 from J, leaving 15 bases between them. The chain's CDR3 is CASSPLGGGKETQYF. CDR3 nucleotide sequence: TGTGCCAGCAGCCCTCTAGGAGGGGGGAAAGAGACCCAGTACTTC.

The V and J genes are TRBV19 and TRBJ2-1, with 9 bases lining up with TRBD2. The CDR3 is made up of 16 amino acids. Germline CDR1 LNHDA, CDR2 SQIVND (reference sequence). J gave up 4 bases and V 5 bases, and 9 bases lay outside the gene matches. The CDR3 loop is CASSLSGREPYNEQFF. The DNA of the CDR3 is TGTGCCAGTAGTCTTAGCGGGAGAGAGCCGTACAATGAGCAGTTCTTC.